The 18 T cell receptor beta chains in this list originate from one sample, sequenced in a study of beta chain features in type 1 diabetes. No antigen is known for these receptors. Study-level findings and limits: Researchers report that Type 1 diabetes patients had moderately but significantly shorter TCRB CDR3s across all four CD4+ subsets.

Of the isolated RNA, all was reverse transcribed, and so the sequenced material was expressed TCRB transcripts. TCRdb's table, derived via immunoSEQ multiplex PCR, lists solely in-frame clones and lacks some. This sample has 250,000 to 350,000 clones, with around 15% found just once. Material for sequencing was naive CD4+ T cells from blood. The receptor source for this set is a man between 25 and 39 years old with type 1 diabetes.

The chain employs TRBV2 and TRBJ2-5; D is perhaps TRBD2 (6 bases). Trimming left V 7 bases short and J 5 bases short, with 20 bases between. This CDR3 comprises 15 residues. Germline values: CDR1 SNHLY, CDR2 FYNNEI. CDR3 nucleotides: TGTGCCAGCAATCGGCGATTAGCGGCCGAGGAGACCCAGTACTTC. This sequence encodes CASNRRLAAEETQYF.

This chain connects TRBV7-3 to TRBJ2-7; 7 bases map to TRBD2. The CDR3 totals 15 residues. From germline, CDR1 is SGHTA and CDR2 FQGTGA. V trimming: 5 bases; J trimming: 3 bases; junction bases outside the gene matches: 10. The CDR3 DNA reads as TGTGCCAGCAGCAAATTCCCGGGACTATACTACGAGCAGTACTTC. This encodes CASSKFPGLYYEQYF.

This clone appeared a few times. This chain connects TRBV18 to TRBJ2-1; possible D gene TRBD1, 6 bases. CDR1 and CDR2 from the germline V gene are KGHSH and LQKENI. Trimming took 4 bases from V and 0 from J, leaving 7 bases between them. The CDR3 consists of 14 residues. The CDR3 loop reads CASSRDNSYNEQFF. The CDR3, as DNA: TGTGCCAGCTCACGGGACAACTCCTACAATGAGCAGTTCTTC. Full variable domain (missing parts from reference TRBV18 and TRBJ2-1): NAGVMQNPRHLVRRRGQEARLRCSPMKGHSHVYWYRQLPEEGLKFMVYLQKENIIDESGMPKERFSAEFPKEGPSILRIQQVVRGDSAAYFCASSRDNSYNEQFFGPGTRLTVL.

This sequence joins TRBV2 and TRBJ1-2; no clear D. The CDR3 loop spans 13 amino acids. The V and J ends lost 8 bases and 4 bases respectively, with 14 bases between them. The V gene's germline CDR1 is SNHLY and CDR2 FYNNEI. The CDR3 sequence is CASFPGVRYGYTF. Written as DNA, the CDR3 is TGTGCCAGCTTTCCCGGAGTTCGCTATGGCTACACCTTC.

The table lists this clone with a few counts. This sequence joins TRBV2 and TRBJ2-7; TRBD2 matches at 8 bases. Trimming removed 9 bases from V and 3 bases from J; junction bases left unmatched: 10. From germline, CDR1 is SNHLY and CDR2 FYNNEI. The CDR3 is 14 amino acids. The CDR3 here is CASSRGAGGYEQYF. CDR3 coding DNA: TGTGCCAGTAGTAGAGGGGCGGGAGGCTACGAGCAGTACTTC. The complete variable domain, with remaining parts taken from reference TRBV2 and TRBJ2-7, reads EPEVTQTPSHQVTQMGQEVILRCVPISNHLYFYWYRQILGQKVEFLVSFYNNEISEKSEIFDDQFSVERPDGSNFTLKIRSTKLEDSAMYFCASSRGAGGYEQYFGPGTRLTVT.

This clone was picked up a small number of times. V and J are TRBV19 and TRBJ1-5, with a possible D match to TRBD1 (5 bases). Germline V gene sequence: CDR1 LNHDA, CDR2 SQIVND (reference sequence). This CDR3 is 13 amino acids long. Trimming stripped 5 bases from V and 8 bases from J, with 13 bases between. The CDR3 loop reads CASSGRGTEPQHF. CDR3 coding DNA: TGTGCCAGTAGTGGGAGGGGCACCGAGCCCCAGCATTTT.

The rearrangement joins TRBV2 to TRBJ2-3; 10 bases map to TRBD1. The CDR3 runs to 15 residues. The germline V gene has CDR1 SNHLY and CDR2 FYNNEI. Losses at the gene ends were 7 bases for V and 3 bases for J; bases not matched to a gene: 7. The CDR3, as DNA: TGTGCCAGCACCTCCGGGACAGGGGTAACAGATACGCAGTATTTT. Its translation: CASTSGTGVTDTQYF.

CDR3 nucleotide sequence: TGTGCCAGCAGCTTCCCCAGAGGGGGTAGCACTGAAGCTTTCTTT. The encoded protein is CASSFPRGGSTEAFF. The chain is built from TRBV7-9 and TRBJ1-1; D possibly corresponds to TRBD1 (6 bases). The V gene lost 3 bases and the J gene lost 4 bases, with 15 bases spanning the gap. CDR3 size: 15 residues. The germline gives CDR1 SEHNR, CDR2 FQNEAQ (reference sequence). The full variable domain, its missing parts supplied by reference TRBV7-9 and TRBJ1-1, is DTGVSQNPRHKITKRGQNVTFRCDPISEHNRLYWYRQTLGQGPEFLTYFQNEAQLEKSRLLSDRFSAERPKGSFSTLEIQRTEQGDSAMYLCASSFPRGGSTEAFFGQGTRLTVV.

The table lists this clone with a few counts. This chain connects TRBV10-3 to TRBJ2-5; 8 nucleotides match TRBD2. V trimming: 6 bases; J trimming: 2 bases; junction bases outside the gene matches: 8. The CDR3 extends over 15 amino acids. In germline, CDR1 is ENHRY, CDR2 SYGVKD. CDR3: CAISPYAGGQETQYF. CDR3 DNA: TGTGCCATCAGCCCCTACGCGGGAGGACAAGAGACCCAGTACTTC.

The genes are TRBV18 and TRBJ1-1; possibly TRBD1 for D (5 bases). V lost 4 bases, J lost 0 bases, and 15 bases lay in between. Germline-derived CDR1 and CDR2 are KGHSH and LQKENI. This CDR3 is 16 amino acids long. In DNA form, the CDR3 reads TGTGCCAGCTCACAAGAACCAGGGAGGTTGAACACTGAAGCTTTCTTT. Translated, it gives CASSQEPGRLNTEAFF.

The table lists this clone with a few counts. J is TRBJ1-2 and V is TRBV28, with 11 nucleotides matching TRBD1. Germline CDR1 is MDHEN and CDR2 is SYDVKM. The CDR3 spans 15 residues. The V and J ends lost 4 bases and 7 bases, in that order; junction bases with no gene match: 8. CDR3 sequence: CASSSWTGGFGGYTF. In DNA, the CDR3 is TGTGCCAGCAGTTCGTGGACAGGGGGCTTCGGTGGCTACACCTTC.

This rearrangement joins TRBV5-6 to TRBJ2-3; TRBD2 matches at 7 bases. The CDR3 has 14 amino acids. J was trimmed by 1 base and V by 7 bases; bases with no gene match: 6. The germline V gene encodes CDR1 SGHDT and CDR2 YYEEEE. The CDR3 sequence: CASQASGRTDTQYF. The DNA of the CDR3 is TGTGCCAGCCAGGCTAGCGGTCGCACAGATACGCAGTATTTT.

This clone showed up just a few times. The chain joins TRBV5-1 to TRBJ2-2; tentative D call: TRBD2 (6 bases). The V gene lost 4 bases and the J gene lost 5 bases, with 21 bases spanning the gap. CDR1 is SGHRS, CDR2 YFSETQ, per germline. The CDR3 consists of 17 residues. The CDR3 region has the DNA TGCGCCAGCAGCGTAATGGCCGGGAGCGGAGGGACCGGGGAGCTGTTTTTT. It is translated as CASSVMAGSGGTGELFF.

The chain uses TRBV5-1 and TRBJ2-3; tentative D call: TRBD1 (5 bases). The CDR3 length is 15 residues. V was trimmed by 4 bases and J by 0 bases, leaving 12 bases between them. From germline, CDR1 is SGHRS and CDR2 YFSETQ. Here the CDR3 DNA reads TGCGCCAGCAGCCGACGGACACTCAGCACAGATACGCAGTATTTT. As protein: CASSRRTLSTDTQYF. Full variable domain (remainder filled in from reference TRBV5-1 and TRBJ2-3): KAGVTQTPRYLIKTRGQQVTLSCSPISGHRSVSWYQQTPGQGLQFLFEYFSETQRNKGNFPGRFSGRQFSNSRSEMNVSTLELGDSALYLCASSRRTLSTDTQYFGPGTRLTVL.

The V and J genes are TRBV18 and TRBJ2-1; 9 bases fit TRBD2. CDR1 and CDR2 (germline): KGHSH, LQKENI. The ends lost 3 bases at V and 5 bases at J; junction bases unmatched: 5. The CDR3 covers 15 residues. For the CDR3, the DNA is TGTGCCAGCTCACCTGCCAGCGGGAGGAACAATGAGCAGTTCTTC. Translation gives CASSPASGRNNEQFF.

The chain uses TRBV5-1 and TRBJ2-6; 7 bases are shared with TRBD2. CDR3 size: 17 residues. The germline gives CDR1 SGHRS, CDR2 YFSETQ. V dropped 0 bases and J dropped 1; count of bases not matched to a gene: 4. This chain's CDR3 is CASSLGTGGSGANVLTF. CDR3 coding DNA: TGCGCCAGCAGCTTGGGGACGGGAGGATCTGGGGCCAACGTCCTGACTTTC.

The chain couples TRBV2 to TRBJ2-2; D is perhaps TRBD1 (5 bases). The V gene lost 5 bases and the J gene lost 5 bases, with 15 bases spanning the gap. CDR1 is SNHLY, CDR2 FYNNEI, per germline. The CDR3 spans 15 residues. As DNA, the CDR3 is TGTGCCAGCAGTTTTATGGGGCCACGGACCGGGGAGCTGTTTTTT. It codes for CASSFMGPRTGELFF. Based on the CDR3 plus reference TRBV2 and TRBJ2-2, the full variable domain is EPEVTQTPSHQVTQMGQEVILRCVPISNHLYFYWYRQILGQKVEFLVSFYNNEISEKSEIFDDQFSVERPDGSNFTLKIRSTKLEDSAMYFCASSFMGPRTGELFFGEGSRLTVL.

Only a few counts were recorded for this clone. The rearrangement joins TRBV5-1 to TRBJ2-7; 9 positions match TRBD1. The V and J ends lost 4 bases and 0 bases, in that order; junction bases with no gene match: 5. Germline V gene data show CDR1 as SGHRS and CDR2 as YFSETQ. CDR3 length: 15 amino acids. CDR3 region: CASSSGQGSSYEQYF. The DNA for the CDR3 is TGCGCCAGCAGCAGCGGACAGGGGAGCTCCTACGAGCAGTACTTC.